This T cell receptor beta chain comes out of a study of T cell responses to AZD1222 COVID-19 vaccine. Assay: immunoSEQ multiplex PCR; the TCRdb copy retains only in-frame clones and omits some. The top ten clones hold roughly 6% of a sample with some 200,000 clones, around 90% of them seen once. The length of the CDR3 is 16 residues. Trimming took 4 bases from V and 4 from J; bases not matched to a gene: 8. Germline CDR1 and CDR2: MDHEN and SYDVKM. The genes are TRBV28 and TRBJ2-1; 9 bases map to TRBD2. Sample: peripheral blood, taken on day 0 of AZD1222 vaccination. The receptor was isolated from an adult in good health. CDR3 amino acids: CASSWQTAGGYNEQFF. Here the CDR3 DNA reads TGTGCCAGCAGTTGGCAAACGGCGGGAGGGTACAATGAGCAGTTCTTC.